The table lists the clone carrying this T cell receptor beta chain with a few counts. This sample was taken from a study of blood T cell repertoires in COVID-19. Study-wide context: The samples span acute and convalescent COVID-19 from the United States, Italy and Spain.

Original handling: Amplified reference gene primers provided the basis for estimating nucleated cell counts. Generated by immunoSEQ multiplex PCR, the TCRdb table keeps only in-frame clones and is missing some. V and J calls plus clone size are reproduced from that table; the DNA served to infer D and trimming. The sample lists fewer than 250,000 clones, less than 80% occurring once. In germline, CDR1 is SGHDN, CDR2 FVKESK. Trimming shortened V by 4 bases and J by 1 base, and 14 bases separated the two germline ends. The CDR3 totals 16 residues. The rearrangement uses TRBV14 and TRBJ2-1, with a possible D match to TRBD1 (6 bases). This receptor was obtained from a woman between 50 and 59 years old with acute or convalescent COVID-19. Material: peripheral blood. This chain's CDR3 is CASSPQRGTSYNEQFF. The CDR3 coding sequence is TGTGCCAGCAGCCCGCAAAGGGGGACATCCTACAATGAGCAGTTCTTC. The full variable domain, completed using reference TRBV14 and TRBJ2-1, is EAGVTQFPSHSVIEKGQTVTLRCDPISGHDNLYWYRRVMGKEIKFLLHFVKESKQDESGMPNNRFLAERTGGTYSTLKVQPAELEDSGVYFCASSPQRGTSYNEQFFGPGTRLTVL.